This TCR beta chain appears in the sequencing data of a study of cytomegalovirus exposure and HLA in healthy donors. Whole-study findings and limits: Listed as cytomegalovirus-associated were 164 TCR beta chains. Follow-up analysis later connected one missense variant in DCLRE1C with trimming of TCR beta V- and J-genes. In a later analysis, TCR association rates varied by HLA locus: DRB1 most, HLA-C fewest.

Germline assignment: CDR1 MNHEY and CDR2 SMNVEV (reference sequence). There are 12 residues in the CDR3. A multiplex PCR was run with 60 Vbeta primers and 13 Jbeta primers. Generated by immunoSEQ multiplex PCR, the TCRdb table keeps only in-frame clones and is missing some. Here the sample spans approximately 77,000 clones, about 73% being singletons. With respect to this clone: Its cognate antigen is unknown.

This chain connects TRBV27 to TRBJ2-7, with TRBD2 matching over 7 bases. The receptor's source is a man aged 35 to 55 in good health and CMV-seronegative. Input material: PBMCs. CDR3 nucleotides: TGTGCTACCGGACGGGGAGGGTACGAGCAGTACTTC. It translates to CATGRGGYEQYF.